This is a list of T cell receptor beta chains from one sample in a study of T-cell reconstitution after alpha-beta-depleted transplantation in children. TCRdb used MiXCR to reprocess the PCR reads, holding one entry per CDR3 protein. The sample lists 450,000 to 600,000 distinct CDR3 sequences, 10% to 15% occurring once. Sequences were derived from PBMCs, mostly from graft donor cells, sampled 360 days after TCRalphabeta/CD19-depleted stem cell transplant. Every receptor here comes from a male patient aged 10-17 years who had a stem cell transplant for acute myeloid leukemia, so the T cells may come from the graft donor. The CDR3 runs from the conserved cysteine through the conserved F or W. The order of the fields is clone size, V gene, D gene, J gene, CDR3 DNA, CDR3 protein. D genes are given only for firm matches. Only part of the rows carry a size: once, few, many, or a class if the clone is expanded.

>NA|TRBV7-8|TRBD2|TRBJ2-3
TGTGCCAGCAGCTCTAAAGGACTAGCGGGAGTCCCTAGCACAGATACGCAGTATTTT
CASSSKGLAGVPSTDTQYF
>NA|TRBV7-9|NA|TRBJ2-7
TGTGCCAGCAGCCAACGGGACCAATCCTACGAGCAGTACTTC
CASSQRDQSYEQYF
>NA|TRBV14|TRBD2|TRBJ2-7
TGTGCCAGCAGCCGCCCGGGACTAGCGGACCACTCCTACGAGCAGTACTTC
CASSRPGLADHSYEQYF
>many|TRBV7-2|TRBD2|TRBJ2-7
TGTGCCAGCAGCTTAGCCAGCGGGGCGGGATTACCCTACGAGCAGTACTTC
CASSLASGAGLPYEQYF
>few|TRBV19|NA|TRBJ1-1
TGTGCCGATACCCTAACAGGGCACACTGAAGCTTTCTTT
CADTLTGHTEAFF
>NA|TRBV7-2|NA|TRBJ2-5
TGTGCCAGCAGCCCTCACCCTAGCGCCGCCTCCTCCCAGTACTTC
CASSPHPSAASSQYF
>NA|TRBV5-5|NA|TRBJ1-5
TGTGCCAGCAGCGGGGCCCTTAGCAATCAGCCCCAGCATTTT
CASSGALSNQPQHF
>NA|TRBV5-1|NA|TRBJ2-1
TGCGCCAGCAGCTTGGTACCCCTAGTGGGCTCCTACAATGAGCAGTTCTTC
CASSLVPLVGSYNEQFF
>few|TRBV20-1|NA|TRBJ2-3
TGCACCCCCCTCCTGGATACGCAGTATTTT
CTPLLDTQYF
>many|TRBV12-3/TRBV12-4|NA|TRBJ1-6
TGTGCCAGCAGTCCGATCGGGGGCTCGAATTCACCCCTCCACTTT
CASSPIGGSNSPLHF
>NA|TRBV6-5|TRBD2|TRBJ2-7
TGTGCCAGCAGTTACCGGCCTTTAGCGGGAGGCTCCTACGAGCAGTACTTC
CASSYRPLAGGSYEQYF
>many|TRBV5-1|NA|TRBJ1-1
TGCGCCAGCAGCTTCTCCGGGACGGCAATCACTGAAGCTTTCTTT
CASSFSGTAITEAFF
>few|TRBV24-1|NA|TRBJ1-2
TGTGCCACCAGTGACCACAGGGATGGCTACACCTTC
CATSDHRDGYTF
>few|TRBV11-2|TRBD2|TRBJ2-3
TGTGCCAGCAGCCTGTCAAGACTAGCGGGAGCTCATAGCACAGATACGCAGTATTTT
CASSLSRLAGAHSTDTQYF
>NA|TRBV30|TRBD1|TRBJ2-2
TGTGCCTGGAGTCAGGGGGAAAGGTGGACCGGGGAGCTGTTTTTT
CAWSQGERWTGELFF
>few|TRBV7-2|NA|TRBJ2-5
TGTGCCAGCAGCTTAGCCTTGACAGCCTGGCAGCAGGAGACCCAGTACTTC
CASSLALTAWQQETQYF
>NA|TRBV19|NA|TRBJ1-1
TGTGCCAGTAGTTCCTTCATGAACACTGAAGCTTTCTTT
CASSSFMNTEAFF
>NA|TRBV27|NA|TRBJ2-1
TGTGCCAGCAGTCCTGGGAAGCCCTACAATGAGCAGTTCTTC
CASSPGKPYNEQFF
>NA|TRBV3-1|TRBD1|TRBJ2-2
TGTGCCAGCAGCCCCATGACAGGGGCCCTCGGGGAGCTGTTTTTT
CASSPMTGALGELFF
>few|TRBV4-3|NA|TRBJ2-7
TGCGCCAGCAGCCAAATTGCGCTAGCGCAGCAGTACTTC
CASSQIALAQQYF
>NA|TRBV4-2|TRBD1|TRBJ2-7
TGTGCCAGCAGCCAAGATCGGGGAGTAGGGGGCTCCTTCTACGAGCAGTACTTC
CASSQDRGVGGSFYEQYF
>NA|TRBV5-1|NA|TRBJ2-3
TGCGCCAGTCGGGCTCGGGACCCCACAGATACGCAGTATTTT
CASRARDPTDTQYF
>few|TRBV7-9|NA|TRBJ2-1
TGTGCCAGCAGCTTTAGCAAGGGACGCAATGAGCAGTTCTTC
CASSFSKGRNEQFF
>NA|TRBV10-3|TRBD2|TRBJ2-3
TGTGCCATCAGCCTAGCGGGAGCGATCACAGATACGCAGTATTTT
CAISLAGAITDTQYF
>few|TRBV20-1|TRBD2|TRBJ2-5
TGCAGTGCTCTCGGACTAGTGGTGTCCCAAGAGACCCAGTACTTC
CSALGLVVSQETQYF
>few|TRBV18|NA|TRBJ2-7
TGTGCCAGCTCACCAAGTCGGGACTCCGAGCAGTACTTC
CASSPSRDSEQYF
>few|TRBV11-2|TRBD2|TRBJ2-1
TGTGCCAGCAGCTTAGAGCCGGGACTAGCGGCCCGCAGCTCCTACAATGAGCAGTTCTTC
CASSLEPGLAARSSYNEQFF
>NA|TRBV10-3|TRBD1|TRBJ2-7
TGTGCCACGCTTCCCGGGACAGGGGTAGAAAAGGACGAGCAGTACTTC
CATLPGTGVEKDEQYF
>few|TRBV5-1|TRBD2|TRBJ2-2
TGCGCCAGCAGCCATAGCGGGAGCGGGAACACCGGGGAGCTGTTTTTT
CASSHSGSGNTGELFF
>few|TRBV12-3/TRBV12-4|TRBD1|TRBJ1-1
TGTGCCAGCACACCGACAGGGGCTGAAGCTTTCTTT
CASTPTGAEAFF
>few|TRBV5-8|TRBD2|TRBJ2-5
TGTGCCAGCAGCTCCGGGGGGACTAGCGGGAAGCAAGAGACCCAGTACTTC
CASSSGGTSGKQETQYF
>few|TRBV28|NA|TRBJ1-5
TGTGCCAGCAGCGCCGCTGGGGGAGGCAATCAGCCCCAGCATTTT
CASSAAGGGNQPQHF
>many|TRBV6-2/TRBV6-3|NA|TRBJ2-5
TGTGCCAGCGGAGGGACCCAGTACTTC
CASGGTQYF
>many|TRBV6-2/TRBV6-3|TRBD2|TRBJ2-1
TGTGCCAGCAGTCTTCTAGCGGGAGTGGGTTATGAGCAGTTCTTC
CASSLLAGVGYEQFF
>NA|TRBV5-1|NA|TRBJ2-3
TGCGCCAGCAGCTGGGGGACAACGGCAGATACGCAGTATTTT
CASSWGTTADTQYF
>many|TRBV20-1|TRBD1|TRBJ1-2
TGCAGTGCTAGAGATTCGCGACAGGGGAACTATGGCTACACCTTC
CSARDSRQGNYGYTF
>many|TRBV12-3/TRBV12-4|TRBD2|TRBJ2-3
TGTGCCAGCAGCGGCGGGACTAGCGGGAGGCATACGCAGTATTTT
CASSGGTSGRHTQYF
>few|TRBV7-2|TRBD1|TRBJ2-5
TGTGCCAGCAGCTTAGGCGACAGGGTATGGAGGAAGACCCAGTACTTC
CASSLGDRVWRKTQYF
>NA|TRBV29-1|NA|TRBJ2-1
TGCAGCGTTGTCGGCGGCGGACCCTACAATGAGCAGTTCTTC
CSVVGGGPYNEQFF
>few|TRBV11-2|TRBD2|TRBJ2-7
TGTGCCAGCAGCCCGACGCCGGGACTAGCGGGAGGGCCGACCTACGAGCAGTACTTC
CASSPTPGLAGGPTYEQYF